These 14 T cell receptor beta chains came from one sample sequenced in a study of blood T cell repertoires in COVID-19. The repertoire was sequenced with immunoSEQ multiplex PCR; TCRdb's copy has only in-frame clones and lacks some. This sample yields about 160,000 clones, of which around four fifths are seen a single time; over 20% belongs to the top ten. Source material: peripheral blood. The origin of the receptors is a woman aged 80 or over with acute or convalescent COVID-19.

The rearrangement uses TRBV9 and TRBJ1-1; TRBD1 matches at 7 bases. This CDR3 is built from 15 residues. Germline CDR1 reads SGDLS; CDR2 reads YYNGEE. The V and J ends lost 4 bases and 2 bases, in that order; junction bases with no gene match: 8. This CDR3 is CASSSSGTDNTEAFF. CDR3 in DNA: TGTGCCAGCAGCTCATCCGGGACAGACAACACTGAAGCTTTCTTT.

The chain employs TRBV6-1 and TRBJ1-5; TRBD1 matches at 9 bases. The CDR3 sequence is 16 residues long. Looked up from germline, CDR1 is MNHNS and CDR2 is SASEGT. Unmatched junction bases numbered 4, after V lost 4 bases and J lost 0 bases. The CDR3 sequence is CASSVGQGNSNQPQHF. The DNA for the CDR3 is TGTGCCAGCAGTGTAGGACAGGGGAATAGCAATCAGCCCCAGCATTTT.

This chain links TRBV10-3 with TRBJ2-2; TRBD2 aligns across 7 bases. Germline CDR1 ENHRY, CDR2 SYGVKD. CDR3 size: 14 residues. J was trimmed by 7 bases and V by 5 bases; bases with no gene match: 7. CDR3 DNA: TGTGCCATCAGTCGAAGCGGGGATTACGGGGAGCTGTTTTTT. The encoded protein is CAISRSGDYGELFF.

CDR3 DNA: TGTGCCAGCTCACCCGACCGGAGGAACGACGAGCAGTACTTC. Its protein product is CASSPDRRNDEQYF. This rearrangement joins TRBV18 to TRBJ2-7; tentatively, D is TRBD2 (5 bases). CDR3 size: 14 residues. The germline CDR1 and CDR2 sequences are KGHSH and LQKENI. The V end lost 3 bases, the J end lost 5 bases, and 14 bases lay between the germline ends.

V usage is TRBV19 and J usage is TRBJ1-2, with no clear D. This CDR3 has 13 amino acids. The V end lost 0 bases, the J end lost 4 bases, and 6 bases lay between the germline ends. CDR1 is LNHDA and CDR2 is SQIVND in the germline V gene (reference sequence). CDR3 nucleotide sequence: TGTGCCAGTAGTATAGATACAGCCTATGGCTACACCTTC. Translated: CASSIDTAYGYTF.

This chain uses TRBV29-1 with TRBJ1-1, with TRBD1 as a possible D gene (5 bases). The germline V gene encodes CDR1 SQVTM and CDR2 ANQGSEA. This CDR3 region has 13 residues. Trimming stripped 3 bases from V and 4 bases from J, with 12 bases between. CDR3 DNA sequence: TGCAGCGTTGACGGACACCTTACCACTGAAGCTTTCTTT. The encoded protein is CSVDGHLTTEAFF.

This chain connects TRBV4-2 to TRBJ2-1; 9 positions match TRBD2. In germline, CDR1 is LGHNA, CDR2 YNFKEQ. The CDR3 is 15 residues long. The V gene end was trimmed by 0 bases and the J gene end by 9 bases; junction bases not matched to a gene: 6. The CDR3, as DNA: TGTGCCAGCAGCCAAGAAGGGCGGGAGGGAGGTGAGCAGTTCTTC. The encoded protein is CASSQEGREGGEQFF.

The chain is built from TRBV3-1 (or the pseudogene TRBV3-2) and TRBJ1-2; 10 nucleotides line up with TRBD1. Germline loops: CDR1 LGHDT, CDR2 YNNKEL (reference sequence). The V gene end was trimmed by 3 bases and the J gene end by 4 bases; junction bases not matched to a gene: 8. This CDR3 spans 16 amino acids. The CDR3 loop reads CASSHHRDRGPYGYTF. DNA of the CDR3: TGTGCCAGCAGCCACCACCGGGACAGGGGCCCCTATGGCTACACCTTC.

V usage is TRBV18 and J usage is TRBJ2-5; D not certain. Germline V lookup: CDR1 KGHSH, CDR2 LQKENI. Trimming left V 4 bases short and J 1 base short, with 4 bases between. The CDR3 is 12 amino acids. The DNA of the CDR3 is TGTGCCAGCTCACGCGGCCAAGAGACCCAGTACTTC. Translation: CASSRGQETQYF.

The chain couples TRBV7-2 to TRBJ2-5, with D perhaps matching TRBD1 (6 bases). This CDR3 is 15 amino acids long. Germline V gene sequence: CDR1 SGHTA, CDR2 FQGNSA. V lost 3 bases to trimming and J lost 6 bases, with 17 bases between them. The CDR3 here is CASSLDPGQGKTQYF. The CDR3 DNA is TGTGCCAGCAGCTTGGATCCGGGACAAGGGAAGACCCAGTACTTC.

This clone was seen more than once but under ten times. The chain has TRBV12-3 or TRBV12-4 and TRBJ1-5, with D possibly being TRBD1 (6 bases). The CDR3 runs 13 residues. The germline V and J ends were trimmed by 3 bases and 5 bases, with 8 bases remaining between them. The CDR3 is CASSLDSYQPQHF. The CDR3 nucleotides read TGTGCCAGCAGTTTGGACAGTTATCAGCCCCAGCATTTT.

In its sample, this clone was seen a few times. The chain joins TRBV7-9 to TRBJ1-1; D is perhaps TRBD1 (5 bases). Germline V lookup: CDR1 SEHNR, CDR2 FQNEAQ (reference sequence). CDR3 length: 16 residues. Trimming shortened V by 1 base and J by 0 bases, and 12 bases separated the two germline ends. The CDR3 spells CASSLGGLTLNTEAFF. The DNA for the CDR3 is TGTGCCAGCAGCTTAGGGGGACTGACACTGAACACTGAAGCTTTCTTT.

This chain connects TRBV10-3 to TRBJ2-1, with TRBD1 matching over 8 bases. V shed 10 bases and J 7 bases; nucleotides not matched to a gene: 6. This CDR3 contains 12 residues. Germline V gene data show CDR1 as ENHRY and CDR2 as SYGVKD. The CDR3 bases are TGTGCCAACGGACAGGGTAAAAATGAGCAGTTCTTC. Translating gives CANGQGKNEQFF.

The chain is built from TRBV19 and TRBJ2-1, with TRBD2 as a possible D gene (7 bases). V was trimmed by 3 bases and J by 8 bases, leaving 11 bases between them. Germline CDR1 reads LNHDA; CDR2 reads SQIVND (reference sequence). The CDR3 extends over 13 amino acids. DNA of the CDR3: TGTGCCAGTAGTATCGGGGGGCTCTATGAGCAGTTCTTC. It yields the protein CASSIGGLYEQFF.